This T cell receptor beta chain is from a study of follicular helper T cells after annual influenza vaccination. This clone showed up just a few times. This CDR3 is 12 amino acids long. Germline V gene lookup returns CDR1 MDHEN and CDR2 SYDVKM. Trimming cost V 2 bases and J 9 bases, with 8 bases left between them. Time point described: 2013-2014 season, 7 days after vaccination. Generated by immunoSEQ multiplex PCR, the TCRdb table keeps only in-frame clones and is missing some. The sample holds roughly 9,900 clones, roughly four fifths seen once. The chain joins TRBV28 to TRBJ1-5; D is unclear. The sample was CXCR5- memory CD4+ T cells sorted from blood, taken 7 days after influenza vaccination. The source of this sequence is an adult who received the influenza vaccine. The chain's CDR3 is CASSLSAAPQHF. The CDR3, as DNA: TGTGCCAGCAGTTTAAGTGCAGCGCCCCAGCATTTT.